This T cell receptor beta chain originates from a study of blood T cell repertoires in COVID-19. The overall study: Samples taken during acute and convalescent COVID-19 were collected in the United States, Italy and Spain. PBMCs, B-cell-depleted T cells, or T cells provided the cDNA or gDNA that made up the material.

The CDR3 contains 16 residues. The germline V gene encodes CDR1 MNHEY and CDR2 SMNVEV (reference sequence). V shed 7 bases, J shed 7 bases, and the junction held 11 bases outside the gene matches. In the source study's methods: Amplification of reference gene primers was used by the study to estimate nucleated cell counts. Assay: immunoSEQ multiplex PCR; the TCRdb copy retains only in-frame clones and omits some. For V, J and clone size, that table is used; D and trimming come from the DNA. The sample carries about 100,000 clones, around 90% recorded once. The V and J genes are TRBV27 and TRBJ2-1; 12 nucleotides align to TRBD2. This TCR came from a woman aged 60 to 75 with acute or convalescent COVID-19. Sequenced: peripheral blood. CDR3 in amino acids: CASIPPGLAGANEQFF. The CDR3 region has the DNA TGTGCCAGCATCCCTCCGGGACTAGCGGGCGCAAATGAGCAGTTCTTC.